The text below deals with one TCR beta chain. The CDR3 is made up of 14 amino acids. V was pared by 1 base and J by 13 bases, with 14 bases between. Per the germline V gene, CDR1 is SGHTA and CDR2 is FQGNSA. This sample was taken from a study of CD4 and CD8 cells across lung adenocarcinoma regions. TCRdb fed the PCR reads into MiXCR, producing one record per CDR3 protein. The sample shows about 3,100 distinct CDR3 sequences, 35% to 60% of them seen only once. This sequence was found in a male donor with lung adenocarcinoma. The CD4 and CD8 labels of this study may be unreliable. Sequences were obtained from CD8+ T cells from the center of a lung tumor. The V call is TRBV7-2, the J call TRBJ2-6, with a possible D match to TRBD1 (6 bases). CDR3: CASSLEGTRGVLTF. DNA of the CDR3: TGTGCCAGCAGCTTAGAGGGGACACGGGGTGTCCTGACTTTC.